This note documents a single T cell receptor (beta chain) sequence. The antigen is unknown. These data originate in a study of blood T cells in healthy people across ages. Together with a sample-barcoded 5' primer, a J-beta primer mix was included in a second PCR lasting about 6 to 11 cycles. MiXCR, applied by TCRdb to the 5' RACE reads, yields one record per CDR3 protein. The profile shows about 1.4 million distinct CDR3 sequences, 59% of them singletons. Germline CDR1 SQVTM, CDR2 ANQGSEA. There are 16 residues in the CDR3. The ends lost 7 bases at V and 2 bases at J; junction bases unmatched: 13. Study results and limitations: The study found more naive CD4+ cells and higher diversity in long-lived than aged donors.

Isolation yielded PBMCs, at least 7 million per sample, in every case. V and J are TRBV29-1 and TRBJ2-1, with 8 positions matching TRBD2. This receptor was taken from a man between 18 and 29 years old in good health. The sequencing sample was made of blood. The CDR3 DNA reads TGCAGCGGTGGGGGTCTGCGGGAGGCCCCCTACAATGAGCAGTTCTTC. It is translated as CSGGGLREAPYNEQFF.